A single sample gave rise to the 10 T cell receptor beta chains below, sequenced in a study of cytomegalovirus exposure and HLA in healthy donors. PCR amplification relied on 60 Vbeta primers (plus 13 Jbeta primers). Only in-frame clones appear in the TCRdb table, and some are missing; sequencing was by immunoSEQ multiplex PCR. The sample contains some 110,000 clones, 70% of which appear only once. Sequences were obtained from PBMCs. Every receptor here comes from a man aged 30 to 39 in good health and CMV-seropositive.

The J gene is TRBJ2-5, the V gene TRBV5-4; no clear D. The germline V gene has CDR1 SGHNT and CDR2 YYREEE (reference sequence). The germline V and J ends were trimmed by 4 bases and 2 bases, with 6 bases remaining between them. There are 12 residues in the CDR3. CDR3 residues: CASSLLQETQYF. The DNA for the CDR3 is TGTGCCAGCAGCCTACTACAAGAGACCCAGTACTTC. Full variable domain (missing parts from reference TRBV5-4 and TRBJ2-5): ETGVTQSPTHLIKTRGQQVTLRCSSQSGHNTVSWYQQALGQGPQFIFQYYREEENGRGNFPPRFSGLQFPNYSSELNVNALELDDSALYLCASSLLQETQYFGPGTRLLVL.

V usage is TRBV15 and J usage is TRBJ2-7, with TRBD2 matching 7 bases. The CDR3 extends over 17 amino acids. The germline V gene encodes CDR1 LNHNV and CDR2 YYDKDF (reference sequence). V trimming: 4 bases; J trimming: 0 bases; junction bases outside the gene matches: 12. CDR3 sequence (DNA): TGTGCCACCAGCACCCTCGGGGAGGGTCAGTCCTCCTACGAGCAGTACTTC. Translated: CATSTLGEGQSSYEQYF.

The chain links TRBV6-5 to TRBJ1-1; no definite D call. Germline V gene lookup returns CDR1 MNHEY and CDR2 SVGAGI. This CDR3 has 13 amino acids. V was trimmed by 7 bases and J by 3 bases, leaving 12 bases between them. The CDR3 is CASTDLADTEAFF. In DNA form, the CDR3 reads TGTGCCAGCACCGATCTGGCGGACACTGAAGCTTTCTTT.

This clone was seen just once. The chain carries TRBV30 and TRBJ1-3, with 7 bases fitting TRBD1. The CDR3 loop spans 15 amino acids. Germline lookup yields CDR1 GTSNPN and CDR2 SVGIG (reference sequence). With V trimmed by 3 bases and J by 1 base, 6 bases remained unmatched. The CDR3: CAWSYGTASGNTIYF. CDR3 sequence (DNA): TGTGCCTGGAGCTACGGGACAGCATCTGGAAACACCATATATTTT.

This CDR3 reads CASSRTRRSLTEAFF. The DNA for the CDR3 is TGTGCCAGCAGCCGAACTAGGAGATCGTTGACTGAAGCTTTCTTT. The rearrangement links TRBV14 to TRBJ1-1; D unresolved. The V end was cut by 4 bases, the J end by 5 bases, with 17 bases between. CDR1 and CDR2 (germline): SGHDN, FVKESK. The CDR3 extends over 15 amino acids.

The count of this clone is one. V gene TRBV5-1 combines with J gene TRBJ2-1; D is undetermined. CDR3 length equals 16 residues. The V end was cut by 0 bases, the J end by 1 base, with 11 bases between. Germline V gene lookup returns CDR1 SGHRS and CDR2 YFSETQ. The CDR3 nucleotides are TGCGCCAGCAGCTTGGATAACTACCCGTCCTACAATGAGCAGTTCTTC. Translating it yields CASSLDNYPSYNEQFF.

The chain is built from TRBV11-2 and TRBJ2-3, with 11 bases fitting TRBD2. The germline CDR1 and CDR2 sequences are SGHAT and FQNNGV. V was clipped by 2 bases and J by 3 bases; unmatched bases: 4. This CDR3 has 16 residues. In DNA, the CDR3 is TGTGCCAGCAGCTTAAGGGCTAGCGGGAGGACAGATACGCAGTATTTT. Its translation: CASSLRASGRTDTQYF.

This clone was counted a few times. This rearrangement joins TRBV5-1 to TRBJ2-1, with D possibly matching TRBD2 (5 bases). Germline lookup yields CDR1 SGHRS and CDR2 YFSETQ. Between the trimmed V and J ends, which lost 6 bases and 0 bases, there was a span of 10 bases. CDR3 length: 14 amino acids. The CDR3 DNA reads as TGCGCCAGCAAGGAGCGGAGCTCCTACAATGAGCAGTTCTTC. Amino acids: CASKERSSYNEQFF.

In this sample, this clone turned up once. The chain uses TRBV28 and TRBJ2-7, with D maybe TRBD1 (6 bases). V dropped 5 bases and J dropped 3 bases, with 14 bases sitting between them. CDR3 length equals 14 residues. Looked up from germline, CDR1 is MDHEN and CDR2 is SYDVKM. The CDR3 reads CASSPGTPSYEQYF. CDR3 in DNA: TGTGCCAGCAGTCCCGGGACACCCAGCTACGAGCAGTACTTC.

This rearrangement joins TRBV4-2 to TRBJ1-4; 10 positions agree with TRBD1. The germline CDR1 and CDR2 sequences are LGHNA and YNFKEQ. The CDR3 sequence is 19 residues long. The V gene end was trimmed by 0 bases and the J gene end by 3 bases; junction bases not matched to a gene: 10. The CDR3 DNA is TGTGCCAGCAGCCAAGAGGGCCCCGGGACAGGGGCATCTAATGAAAAACTGTTTTTT. It codes for CASSQEGPGTGASNEKLFF.